A selection of T cell receptor beta chains follows, all from one sample in a study of beta chain features in type 1 diabetes. TCRdb keeps only in-frame clones here, not all; method: immunoSEQ multiplex PCR. The top ten hold around 0.5% of the sample, which has around 180,000 clones, 7% to 9% seen once. The sequencing sample was made of central memory CD4+ T cells from blood. These receptors were obtained from a man aged 18 to 30 with type 1 diabetes. The CDR3 runs from the conserved cysteine through the conserved F or W. Rows give clone size only sometimes, using once, few, many, or a class for an expanded clone.

abundance	v_gene	j_gene	CDR3aa
NA	TRBV28	TRBJ1-1	CASSLWAEVTEAFF
NA	TRBV7-2	TRBJ1-3	CASSPLAPSGNTIYF
NA	TRBV11-2	TRBJ2-3	CASSISRGGGEDTQYF
NA	TRBV30	TRBJ2-4	CAWTRSEKNIQYF
NA	TRBV5-5	TRBJ1-2	CASSPSLVYGYTF
few	TRBV14	TRBJ2-7	CASSQDFTDRGNYEQYF
few	TRBV5-4	TRBJ2-7	CASSVGQNTYEQYF
NA	TRBV9	TRBJ2-1	CASSGGWTGGDEQFF
few	TRBV5-1	TRBJ1-2	CASSPDGANYGYTF
NA	TRBV18	TRBJ1-5	CASSPADRGWDQPQHF
few	TRBV6-1	TRBJ2-2	CASSSGLLNTGELFF
few	TRBV5-1	TRBJ1-5	CASSLGDSRDQPQHF
NA	TRBV7-9	TRBJ2-1	CASSFPSGGADNEQFF
few	TRBV30	TRBJ2-1	CAWSPSGSTYNEQFF
few	TRBV27	TRBJ2-3	CASSPSSGGARGTQYF
few	TRBV7-9	TRBJ2-3	CASSLGDNTQYF
many	TRBV6-6	TRBJ2-1	CASGQGSYNEQFF
few	TRBV29-1	TRBJ2-1	CSAAARGSYNEQFF
few	TRBV23-1	TRBJ1-1	CASSHSKRGGRNTEAFF
NA	TRBV2	TRBJ2-7	CASSGGGPYEQYF
few	TRBV21-1	TRBJ2-1	CASSKVRGGHYNEQFF
NA	TRBV29-1	TRBJ1-4	CSVSAGTANEKLFF
NA	TRBV5-1	TRBJ2-7	CASSTGTVGYEQYF
few	TRBV5-1	TRBJ1-5	CASSLERDQPQHF
few	TRBV6-1	TRBJ2-7	CASSEAGTGITGYF
few	TRBV9	TRBJ2-1	CASSVGGKGVRQFF
few	TRBV4-1	TRBJ2-1	CASLKAGASSYNEQFF
NA	TRBV5-4	TRBJ2-1	CASSRDGGEQFF
few	TRBV28	TRBJ1-2	CASIAPGQSGYTF
few	TRBV18	TRBJ2-3	CASSRDYLSTDTQYF
NA	TRBV28	TRBJ2-3	CASSLWDLAGGPDTQYF
few	TRBV19	TRBJ2-7	CASSRTSGVIHEQYF
few	TRBV11-2	TRBJ2-1	CASSPGAGTHNEQFF
NA	TRBV2	TRBJ2-1	CASIGSRKNEQFF
NA	TRBV7-2	TRBJ2-1	CASSLALSGTGLNEQFF
NA	TRBV12-5	TRBJ1-1	CASAQRVSGTEAFF
NA	TRBV6-6	TRBJ1-1	CASNLRVDTEAFF
NA	TRBV28	TRBJ2-2	CASSLRGGELFF
NA	TRBV12-5	TRBJ1-2	CASGLGVEGGYTF
few	TRBV6-5	TRBJ2-5	CASSYSSAGTGETQYF
few	TRBV5-1	TRBJ2-1	CASSLVVRGDHNEQFF
NA	TRBV12-5	TRBJ2-1	CASGLEPGAYNEQFF
NA	TRBV2	TRBJ2-7	CATRLQPPWEQYF
few	TRBV7-2	TRBJ1-4	CASSSYREKNEKLFF
few	TRBV9	TRBJ2-1	CASTRGVGNEQFF
NA	TRBV11-2	TRBJ2-1	CASSLLGLAGVEQFF
NA	TRBV6-5	TRBJ1-2	CASSREVGNYGYTF
NA	TRBV5-1	TRBJ2-5	CASSPRVEETQYF
NA	TRBV7-2	TRBJ2-3	CASSHRDRDTQYF
NA	TRBV4-3	TRBJ2-1	CASSLGGGVNEQFF
NA	TRBV18	TRBJ2-3	CASSPPSASSDTQYF
NA	TRBV19	TRBJ1-1	CASNGRGATEAFF
NA	TRBV19	TRBJ2-7	CASSTIPSGGRYEQYF
NA	TRBV2	TRBJ2-2	CASSEGRVGTGELFF
NA	TRBV19	TRBJ2-1	CATEDRAAEQFF
few	TRBV9	TRBJ2-1	CASSTGTRTGLIF
NA	TRBV2	TRBJ2-3	CASSEQSGIGGYTQYF
few	TRBV7-2	TRBJ1-1	CASSDRQAQWNTEAFF
medium-sized	TRBV21-1	TRBJ2-5	CNRQETQYF